The present entry profiles one TCR beta chain with its context. Its matching antigen is unknown. The data were obtained in a study of STAT5B mutations in CD4+ large granular lymphocyte leukemia. Study-wide points: Compared with healthy controls (2/35), patient top clones favored TRBV06 (8/27).

Healthy controls were blood donor buffy coats. Sequencing used immunoSEQ multiplex PCR; TCRdb keeps in-frame clones, though not all of them. The sample lists about 30,000 clones, around 80% occurring once. Germline V gene lookup returns CDR1 MNHEY and CDR2 SVGAGI. The CDR3 contains 12 residues. V was pared by 4 bases and J by 8 bases, with 11 bases between. Input material: CD4+ T cells from blood buffy coats. This rearrangement joins TRBV6-5 to TRBJ1-2; D remains ambiguous. The origin of this receptor is a human donor in good health. The CDR3 region is CASSSGQLGYTF. DNA of the CDR3: TGTGCCAGCAGTTCCGGGCAACTGGGCTACACCTTC.